This T cell receptor (beta chain) was sequenced for a study of regulatory T cells in long-lasting Graves disease. Study overall: Patients with new Graves' disease had used antithyroid drugs below 3 months.

Described time point: newly diagnosed GD, antithyroid drugs for less than 3 months. PBMC RNA was the source of the TCR library. This CDR3 is 16 amino acids long. Trimming took 0 bases from V and 2 from J; bases not matched to a gene: 4. Germline V gene data show CDR1 as MNHEY and CDR2 as SVGAGI. This clonotype was picked up many times. Its specificity is not known. Notes on the study in general: With persistent disease, TRBV28, TRBJ1-2 and TRBJ2-5 were the favored segments.

Arm-PCR of CDR3 regions and iRepertoire HTBI primers were used to build TCR beta libraries. TCRdb re-called the multiplex PCR reads through MiXCR, storing one row per CDR3 protein. The data hold roughly 380,000 distinct CDR3 sequences, with roughly 16% observed a single time. The input for sequencing was peripheral blood mononuclear cells (PBMCs), taken at new diagnosis, from a patient treated with antithyroid drugs. The receptor was derived from a female donor with Graves disease. The chain combines TRBV6-5 with TRBJ1-5; 7 bases fit TRBD1. The chain's CDR3 is CASSYSRQGRNQPQHF. In nucleotides, the CDR3 is TGTGCCAGCAGTTACTCGAGACAGGGTCGCAATCAGCCCCAGCATTTT.